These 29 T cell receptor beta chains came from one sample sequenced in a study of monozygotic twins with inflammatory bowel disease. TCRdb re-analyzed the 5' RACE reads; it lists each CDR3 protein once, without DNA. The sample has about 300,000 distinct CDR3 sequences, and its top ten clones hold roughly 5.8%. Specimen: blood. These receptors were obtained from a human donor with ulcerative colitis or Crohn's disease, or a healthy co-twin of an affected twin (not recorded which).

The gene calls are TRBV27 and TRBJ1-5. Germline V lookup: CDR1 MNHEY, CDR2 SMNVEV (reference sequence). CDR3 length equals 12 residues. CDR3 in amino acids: CASSFPGSAQHF.

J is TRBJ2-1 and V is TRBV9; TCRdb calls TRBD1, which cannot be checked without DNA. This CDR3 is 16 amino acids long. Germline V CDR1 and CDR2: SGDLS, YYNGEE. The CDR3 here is CASSVFRDRSYNEQFF.

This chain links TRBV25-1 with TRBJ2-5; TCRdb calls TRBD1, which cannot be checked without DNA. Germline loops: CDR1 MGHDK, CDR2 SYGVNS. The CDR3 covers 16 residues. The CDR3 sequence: CASSQWTGGIGETQYF. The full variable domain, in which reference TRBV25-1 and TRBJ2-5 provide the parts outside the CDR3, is EADIYQTPRYLVIGTGKKITLECSQTMGHDKMYWYQQDPGMELHLIHYSYGVNSTEKGDLSSESTVSRIRTEHFPLTLESARPSHTSQYLCASSQWTGGIGETQYFGPGTRLLVL.

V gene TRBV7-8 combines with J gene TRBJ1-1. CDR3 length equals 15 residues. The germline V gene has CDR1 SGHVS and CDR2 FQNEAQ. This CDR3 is CASSPGGRANTEAFF.

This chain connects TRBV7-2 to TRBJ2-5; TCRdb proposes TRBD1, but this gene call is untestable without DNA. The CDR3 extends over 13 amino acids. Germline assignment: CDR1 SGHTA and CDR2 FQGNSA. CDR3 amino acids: CASSLFRGETQYF.

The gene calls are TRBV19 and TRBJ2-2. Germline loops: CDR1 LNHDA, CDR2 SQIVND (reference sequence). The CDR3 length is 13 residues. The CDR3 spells CASSVMGSGELFF.

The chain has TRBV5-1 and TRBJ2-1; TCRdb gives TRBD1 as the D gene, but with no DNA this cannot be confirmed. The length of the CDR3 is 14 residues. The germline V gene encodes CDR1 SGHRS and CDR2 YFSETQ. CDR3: CASHNGGSYNEQFF. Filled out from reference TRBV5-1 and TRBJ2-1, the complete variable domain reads KAGVTQTPRYLIKTRGQQVTLSCSPISGHRSVSWYQQTPGQGLQFLFEYFSETQRNKGNFPGRFSGRQFSNSRSEMNVSTLELGDSALYLCASHNGGSYNEQFFGPGTRLTVL.

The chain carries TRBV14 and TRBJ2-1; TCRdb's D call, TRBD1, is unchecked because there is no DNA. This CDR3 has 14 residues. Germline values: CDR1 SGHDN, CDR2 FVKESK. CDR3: CASTSRDRYNEQFF.

The CDR3 loop is CASSLRRFGAFF. The rearrangement joins TRBV6-2 or TRBV6-3 to TRBJ1-1. The CDR3 runs to 12 residues. CDR1 is MNHEY, CDR2 SVGEGT, per germline.

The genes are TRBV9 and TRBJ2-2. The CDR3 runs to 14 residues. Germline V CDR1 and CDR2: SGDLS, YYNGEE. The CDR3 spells CASSVLAPTGELFF.

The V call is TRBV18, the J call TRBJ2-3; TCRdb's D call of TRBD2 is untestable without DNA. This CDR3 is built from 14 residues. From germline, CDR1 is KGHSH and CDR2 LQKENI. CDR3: CASSSGGPTDTQYF.

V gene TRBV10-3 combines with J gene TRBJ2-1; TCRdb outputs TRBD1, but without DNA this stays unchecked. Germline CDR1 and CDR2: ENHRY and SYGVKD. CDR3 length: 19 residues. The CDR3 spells CAISESWGISGRAFNEQFF.

This chain's CDR3 is CASTHRRRQGTDTQYF. The rearrangement joins TRBV2 to TRBJ2-3; TCRdb selects TRBD2, and the lack of DNA leaves this call unchecked. The V gene's germline CDR1 is SNHLY and CDR2 FYNNEI. The CDR3 extends over 16 amino acids.

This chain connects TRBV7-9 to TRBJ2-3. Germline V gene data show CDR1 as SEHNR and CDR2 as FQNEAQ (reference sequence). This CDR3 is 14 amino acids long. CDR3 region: CASSLTTTKDTQYF.

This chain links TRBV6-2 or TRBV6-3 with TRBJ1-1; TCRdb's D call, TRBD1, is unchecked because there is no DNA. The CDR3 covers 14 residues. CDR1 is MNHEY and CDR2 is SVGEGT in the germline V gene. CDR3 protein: CASTEPLRGPEAFF.

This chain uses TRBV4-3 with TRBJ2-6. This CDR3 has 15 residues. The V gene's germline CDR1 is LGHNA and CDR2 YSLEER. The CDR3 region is CASSQDRAKANVLTF.

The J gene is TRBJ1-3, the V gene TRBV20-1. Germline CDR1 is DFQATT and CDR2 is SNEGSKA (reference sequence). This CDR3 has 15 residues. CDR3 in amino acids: CSAARNLFLGNTIYF.

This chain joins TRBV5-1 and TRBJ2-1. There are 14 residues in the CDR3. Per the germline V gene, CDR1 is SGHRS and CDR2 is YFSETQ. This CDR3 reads CASRSGGAYNEQFF.

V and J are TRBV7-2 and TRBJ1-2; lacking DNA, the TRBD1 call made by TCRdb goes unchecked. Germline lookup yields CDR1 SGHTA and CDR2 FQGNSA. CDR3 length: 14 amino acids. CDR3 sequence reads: CASSSGQGLRGYTF.

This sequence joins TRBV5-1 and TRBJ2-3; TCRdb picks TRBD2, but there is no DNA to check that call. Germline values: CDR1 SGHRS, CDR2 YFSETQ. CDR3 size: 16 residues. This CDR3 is CASSLDLGSGADTQYF.

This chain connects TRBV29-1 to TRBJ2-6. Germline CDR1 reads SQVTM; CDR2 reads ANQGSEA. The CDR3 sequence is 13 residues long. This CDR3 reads CSAGGSGANVLTF. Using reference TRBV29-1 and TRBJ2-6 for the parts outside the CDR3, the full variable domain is SAVISQKPSRDICQRGTSLTIQCQVDSQVTMMFWYRQQPGQSLTLIATANQGSEATYESGFVIDKFPISRPNLTFSTLTVSNMSPEDSSIYLCSAGGSGANVLTFGAGSRLTVL.

The CDR3 spells CVSSLTGQGSETQYF. The chain couples TRBV7-3 to TRBJ2-5; TCRdb calls TRBD1, which cannot be checked without DNA. The CDR3 consists of 15 residues. The germline V gene has CDR1 SGHTA and CDR2 FQGTGA.

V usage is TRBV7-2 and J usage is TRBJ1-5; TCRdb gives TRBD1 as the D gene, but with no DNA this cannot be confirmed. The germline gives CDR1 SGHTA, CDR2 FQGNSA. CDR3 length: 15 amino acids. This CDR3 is CASSVTRTGNQPQHF.

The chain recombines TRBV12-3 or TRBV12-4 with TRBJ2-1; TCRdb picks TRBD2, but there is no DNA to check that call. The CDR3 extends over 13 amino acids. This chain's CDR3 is CASTGGFNNEQFF.

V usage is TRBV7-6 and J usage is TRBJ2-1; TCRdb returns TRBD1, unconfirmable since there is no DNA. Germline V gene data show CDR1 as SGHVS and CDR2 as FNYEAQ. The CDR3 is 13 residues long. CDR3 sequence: CASSSQGGYEQFF. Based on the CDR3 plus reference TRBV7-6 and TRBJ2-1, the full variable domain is GAGVSQSPRYKVTKRGQDVALRCDPISGHVSLYWYRQALGQGPEFLTYFNYEAQQDKSGLPNDRFSAERPEGSISTLTIQRTEQRDSAMYRCASSSQGGYEQFFGPGTRLTVL.

CDR3 loop: CASGEGDDEQYF. The chain has TRBV7-9 and TRBJ2-7; TCRdb selects TRBD2, and the lack of DNA leaves this call unchecked. The CDR3 runs 12 residues. Germline V gene data show CDR1 as SEHNR and CDR2 as FQNEAQ (reference sequence).

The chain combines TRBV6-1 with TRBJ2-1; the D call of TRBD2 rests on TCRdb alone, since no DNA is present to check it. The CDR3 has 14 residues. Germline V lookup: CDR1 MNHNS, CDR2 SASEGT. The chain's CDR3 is CASSQGLAYNEQFF.

CDR3: CASSSGLAGVIRDYEQYF. This sequence joins TRBV5-1 and TRBJ2-7; TCRdb designates TRBD2, a call that cannot be tested without DNA. This CDR3 has 18 residues. Germline values: CDR1 SGHRS, CDR2 YFSETQ.

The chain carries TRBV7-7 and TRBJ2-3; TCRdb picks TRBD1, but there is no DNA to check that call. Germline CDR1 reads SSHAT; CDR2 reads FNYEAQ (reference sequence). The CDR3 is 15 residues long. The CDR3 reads CASSSTGGSTDTQYF.